The 16 T cell receptor beta chains presented below share a single source sample, sequenced in a study of vaccination and CD4 T cells after COVID-19. No antigen is known for these receptors. Time point in this sample: late sampling 161 to 241 days after vaccination in three convalescent patients. Treatment reported: roughly 10-day PBMC culture with coronavirus spike peptide pools or control peptides (ViraFEST assay). Sequence data for DNA of cultured CD4+ T cells were generated by the Oncomine TCR Beta short-read assay. TCRdb reprocessed the PCR reads with MiXCR, giving one entry per CDR3 protein. The profile shows about 26,000 distinct CDR3 sequences, roughly two fifths of them singletons. Sequencing used CD4+ T cells from blood, cultured in vitro, obtained about 7 months after SARS-CoV-2 vaccination. All receptors derive from a human donor who had recovered from COVID-19.

CDR3 nucleotide sequence: TGCAGTGCTAAAGGTGACTCGTTGGATACGCAGTATTTT. Protein: CSAKGDSLDTQYF. V gene TRBV20-1 combines with J gene TRBJ2-3; D not resolved. There are 13 residues in the CDR3. Germline CDR1 and CDR2: DFQATT and SNEGSKA (reference sequence). V was clipped by 4 bases and J by 6 bases, with 14 bases between them.

This clonotype was counted only a few times. Here the CDR3 reads CASTARRTGSNQPQHF. The CDR3 coding sequence is TGTGCCAGCACCGCACGGAGGACAGGGTCCAATCAGCCCCAGCATTTT. J is TRBJ1-5 and V is TRBV7-8, with 8 positions matching TRBD1. CDR1 is SGHVS, CDR2 FQNEAQ, per germline. Germline trimming cut 7 bases from V and 3 bases from J; bases unmatched to any gene: 11. The CDR3 spans 16 residues. Full variable domain (remainder filled in from reference TRBV7-8 and TRBJ1-5): GAGVSQSPRYKVAKRGQDVALRCDPISGHVSLFWYQQALGQGPEFLTYFQNEAQLDKSGLPSDRFFAERPEGSVSTLKIQRTQQEDSAVYLCASTARRTGSNQPQHFGDGTRLSIL.

J is TRBJ1-2 and V is TRBV7-8; tentatively, D is TRBD1 (5 bases). CDR3 size: 13 residues. The V end was cut by 0 bases, the J end by 6 bases, with 8 bases between. The germline gives CDR1 SGHVS, CDR2 FQNEAQ. The CDR3 protein is CASSLAGRNGYTF. For the CDR3, the DNA is TGTGCCAGCAGCTTAGCGGGGCGCAATGGCTACACCTTC.

Regarding this clonotype: The junction differs from germline at one of its ends, possibly a read error. This chain connects TRBV20-1 to TRBJ2-1, with 11 bases fitting TRBD2. The CDR3 totals 16 residues. CDR1 is DFQATT, CDR2 SNEGSKA, per germline (reference sequence). The CDR3 region is CSARALVAGGYNERFF. CDR3 sequence (DNA): TGCAGTGCTAGAGCCCTGGTAGCGGGAGGGTACAATGAGCGGTTCTTC.

J is TRBJ2-3 and V is TRBV4-1; D not resolved. The ends were cut back, 0 bases at V and 5 bases at J, with 15 bases in the middle. The CDR3 extends over 16 amino acids. CDR1 MGHRA and CDR2 YSYEKL come from the germline V gene. The CDR3 DNA reads as TGCGCCAGCAGCCAAGAAGGTAGGCAGGCCGGAGATACGCAGTATTTT. It codes for CASSQEGRQAGDTQYF.

This sequence joins TRBV5-4 and TRBJ2-1; the D call may be TRBD1 or TRBD2 (5 bases each). CDR3 size: 13 residues. The V end lost 10 bases, the J end lost 8 bases, and 19 bases lay between the germline ends. Germline V gives CDR1 SGHNT, CDR2 YYREEE (reference sequence). The CDR3: CAAGSGGRDEQFF. CDR3 DNA: TGTGCCGCAGGGAGTGGTGGTCGAGATGAGCAGTTCTTC.

V and J are TRBV2 and TRBJ1-2; D unclear. Trimming stripped 8 bases from V and 8 bases from J, with 15 bases between. The CDR3 spans 12 residues. Per germline, CDR1 SNHLY and CDR2 FYNNEI. The CDR3 nucleotides are TGTGCCAGCGGCCTCTACGGAGGCGGCTACACCTTC. Encoded protein: CASGLYGGGYTF.

The J gene is TRBJ2-7, the V gene TRBV7-8, with D unresolved. CDR3 length: 15 residues. Germline CDR1 and CDR2: SGHVS and FQNEAQ. Trimming removed 3 bases from V and 5 bases from J, with 17 bases in between. CDR3 loop: CASSLGTGTSNEQYF. The DNA for the CDR3 is TGTGCCAGCAGCTTGGGTACCGGTACCTCAAACGAGCAGTACTTC. Full variable domain (remainder filled in from reference TRBV7-8 and TRBJ2-7): GAGVSQSPRYKVAKRGQDVALRCDPISGHVSLFWYQQALGQGPEFLTYFQNEAQLDKSGLPSDRFFAERPEGSVSTLKIQRTQQEDSAVYLCASSLGTGTSNEQYFGPGTRLTVT.

The V and J genes are TRBV7-2 and TRBJ1-1, with D possibly matching TRBD1 (6 bases). This CDR3 has 15 residues. Per the germline V gene, CDR1 is SGHTA and CDR2 is FQGNSA. V shed 3 bases and J shed 1 base, with 12 bases lying between them. The CDR3, as DNA: TGTGCCAGCAGCTTTCGGAGGGGGAGGAACACTGAAGCTTTCTTT. Translating gives CASSFRRGRNTEAFF.

The CDR3 protein is CASRSGTDPAPSGYTF. In nucleotides, the CDR3 is TGTGCCAGCAGGTCCGGGACGGACCCCGCCCCCTCCGGCTACACCTTC. The chain links TRBV7-3 to TRBJ1-2, with a possible D match to TRBD1 (5 bases). Trimming removed 6 bases at V and 8 bases at J, with 25 bases between. CDR1 and CDR2 from the germline V gene are SGHTA and FQGTGA. There are 16 residues in the CDR3.

This chain joins TRBV7-3 and TRBJ2-1; 11 bases align to TRBD1. This CDR3 has 15 amino acids. Germline V gives CDR1 SGHTA, CDR2 FQGTGA. V lost 5 bases, J lost 16 bases, and 16 bases stayed unmatched. The CDR3 protein is CASSPSGQGAFEPFF. The CDR3 DNA follows: TGTGCCAGCAGCCCCTCCGGACAGGGGGCGTTCGAGCCCTTCTTC.

Only a few counts were recorded for this clonotype. This chain uses TRBV10-3 with TRBJ1-6; 9 bases map to TRBD1. The junction had 6 bases not matched to a gene; V was cut back by 6 bases and J by 0 bases. Per the germline V gene, CDR1 is ENHRY and CDR2 is SYGVKD. The CDR3 loop spans 17 amino acids. The CDR3 region has the DNA TGTGCCATCAGCGGCGACAGGGGGAGCTCCTATAATTCACCCCTCCACTTT. Translating gives CAISGDRGSSYNSPLHF.

The chain recombines TRBV7-3 with TRBJ2-3; TRBD2 matches at 7 bases. From germline, CDR1 is SGHTA and CDR2 FQGTGA. J was trimmed by 4 bases and V by 0 bases; bases with no gene match: 4. The CDR3 has 15 amino acids. DNA for the CDR3: TGTGCCAGCAGCTTAACGGGAGGGCCCCCAGATACGCAGTATTTT. It translates to CASSLTGGPPDTQYF.

The rearrangement uses TRBV6-5 and TRBJ1-1; 7 bases match TRBD1. The CDR3 spans 14 residues. Losses at the gene ends were 2 bases for V and 4 bases for J; bases not matched to a gene: 4. Per the germline V gene, CDR1 is MNHEY and CDR2 is SVGAGI. The CDR3 spells CASSYNRGGTEAFF. The CDR3 region has the DNA TGTGCCAGCAGTTACAACAGGGGTGGCACTGAAGCTTTCTTT.

This clonotype was detected a few times. The rearrangement links TRBV7-9 to TRBJ2-1; D gene unclear. CDR3 length: 12 amino acids. The V end was cut by 3 bases, the J end by 7 bases, with 7 bases between. Germline V gene data show CDR1 as SEHNR and CDR2 as FQNEAQ (reference sequence). The CDR3 coding sequence is TGTGCCAGCAGCTTCCCGAGAAATGAGCAGTTCTTC. Translation gives CASSFPRNEQFF. The full variable domain, its missing parts supplied by reference TRBV7-9 and TRBJ2-1, is DTGVSQNPRHKITKRGQNVTFRCDPISEHNRLYWYRQTLGQGPEFLTYFQNEAQLEKSRLLSDRFSAERPKGSFSTLEIQRTEQGDSAMYLCASSFPRNEQFFGPGTRLTVL.

This clonotype was picked up one time. V is TRBV7-3 and J is TRBJ1-1, with D unresolved. The CDR3 has 13 amino acids. In germline, CDR1 is SGHTA, CDR2 FQGTGA. Trimming cost V 3 bases and J 1 base, with 6 bases left between them. DNA of the CDR3: TGTGCCAGCAGCTTGGTAGGGAACACTGAAGCTTTCTTT. This sequence encodes CASSLVGNTEAFF.